Described below is a single T cell receptor beta chain sequence and its context. This specimen belongs to a study of T cell changes during pregnancy in multiple sclerosis. TCRdb's copy holds only in-frame clones and misses some; the assay was immunoSEQ multiplex PCR. The sample holds roughly 110,000 clones, under 95% seen once. The germline V and J ends were trimmed by 10 bases and 5 bases, with 17 bases remaining between them. This CDR3 contains 13 residues. Per germline, CDR1 LNHDA and CDR2 SQIVND (reference sequence). This sequence originates from a female donor with multiple sclerosis, enrolled in a pregnancy study. V gene TRBV19 combines with J gene TRBJ1-1; D uncertain. The starting material was peripheral blood, obtained after pregnancy. In DNA, the CDR3 is TGTGCCACCGCAGAGGCGTTTAAGACTGAAGCTTTCTTT. It encodes CATAEAFKTEAFF. The full variable domain, its missing parts supplied by reference TRBV19 and TRBJ1-1, is DGGITQSPKYLFRKEGQNVTLSCEQNLNHDAMYWYRQDPGQGLRLIYYSQIVNDFQKGDIAEGYSVSREKKESFPLTVTSAQKNPTAFYLCATAEAFKTEAFFGQGTRLTVV.